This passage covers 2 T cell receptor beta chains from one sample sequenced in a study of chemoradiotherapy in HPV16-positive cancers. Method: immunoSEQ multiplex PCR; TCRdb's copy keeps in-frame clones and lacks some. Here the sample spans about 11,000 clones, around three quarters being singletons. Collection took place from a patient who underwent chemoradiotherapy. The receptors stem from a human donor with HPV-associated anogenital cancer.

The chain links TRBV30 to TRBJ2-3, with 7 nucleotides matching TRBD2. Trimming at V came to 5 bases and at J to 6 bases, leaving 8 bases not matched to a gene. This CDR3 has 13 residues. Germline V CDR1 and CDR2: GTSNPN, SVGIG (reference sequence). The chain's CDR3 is CAWQHGGSDTQYF. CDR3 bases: TGTGCCTGGCAACACGGGGGGTCGGATACGCAGTATTTT.

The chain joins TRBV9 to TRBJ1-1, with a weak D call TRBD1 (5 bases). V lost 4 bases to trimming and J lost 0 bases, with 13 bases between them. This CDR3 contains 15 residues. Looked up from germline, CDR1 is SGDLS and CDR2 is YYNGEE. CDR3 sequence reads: CASSPRALMNTEAFF. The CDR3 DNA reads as TGTGCCAGCAGCCCCAGGGCTCTAATGAACACTGAAGCTTTCTTT.